Each of the 4 T cell receptor beta chains below was sequenced from the same sample in a study of cytomegalovirus exposure and HLA in healthy donors. Vbeta (60) and Jbeta (13) primers were used in the PCR. Produced via immunoSEQ multiplex PCR; TCRdb's table is partial and in-frame only. The table shows about 200,000 clones, with roughly 83% occurring only once. Specimen: PBMCs. Receptors were obtained from a woman aged 50 to 65 in good health and CMV-seronegative.

The rearrangement links TRBV29-1 to TRBJ1-3, with TRBD1 identical over 8 bases. The CDR3 is 14 amino acids. After removal of 6 bases from V and 1 base from J, the junction contained 5 bases not matched to a gene. Germline V gene data show CDR1 as SQVTM and CDR2 as ANQGSEA. CDR3 amino acids: CSVRDRTSGNTIYF. In DNA, the CDR3 is TGCAGCGTCCGGGACAGGACTTCTGGAAACACCATATATTTT.

This chain links TRBV6-6 with TRBJ1-1, with 7 bases that match TRBD1. Germline V gene data show CDR1 as MNHNY and CDR2 as SVGAGI (reference sequence). This CDR3 is 14 amino acids long. The J segment lost 2 bases and the V segment lost 5 bases, leaving 5 bases of the junction unmatched. DNA for the CDR3: TGTGCCAGCAGTCCCCGGGACAGCAACACTGAAGCTTTCTTT. Protein sequence: CASSPRDSNTEAFF.

CDR3 in amino acids: CAWSQTGYREQYF. The DNA of the CDR3 is TGTGCCTGGAGCCAGACAGGGTACCGCGAGCAGTACTTC. The chain is built from TRBV30 and TRBJ2-5; 7 bases agree with TRBD1. The tail of the sequence fits TRBJ2-7 better, so the J call may be wrong. Germline-derived CDR1 and CDR2 are GTSNPN and SVGIG (reference sequence). The CDR3 runs to 13 residues.

The rearrangement links TRBV7-2 to TRBJ1-2; 7 bases agree with TRBD1. Germline CDR1 and CDR2: SGHTA and FQGNSA. V shed 3 bases, J shed 3 bases, and the junction held 7 bases outside the gene matches. This CDR3 is built from 15 residues. The CDR3 DNA sequence: TGTGCCAGCAGCTTTTCCGGGACAGTTTACTATGGCTACACCTTC. It is translated as CASSFSGTVYYGYTF.